These 22 T cell receptor beta chains share one sample of origin, sequenced in a study of naive CD8 T cells in extremely preterm neonates. Sequencing was performed with immunoSEQ multiplex PCR; in TCRdb, only in-frame clones are kept and a portion is missing. The data contain 6,000 to 9,000 clones, roughly 92% of them singletons. Without labor or membrane rupture, elective cesareans at roughly 37-42 weeks supplied term cord blood. Sequencing was done on a sample of naive CD8+ T cells from cord blood. These receptors were obtained from a newborn in good health.

The CDR3 DNA reads TGCGCCAGCAGCTTGGCCCAGGCCCACTATGGCTACACCTTC. It yields the protein CASSLAQAHYGYTF. This rearrangement joins TRBV5-1 to TRBJ1-2; D is uncertain. V lost 0 bases to trimming and J lost 3 bases, with 9 bases between them. The CDR3 covers 14 residues. Germline values: CDR1 SGHRS, CDR2 YFSETQ.

This clone came up once. Compared with germline, one end of the junction differs, possibly owing to a read error. V usage is TRBV7-7 and J usage is TRBJ2-5; TRBD1 matches 7 bases. The germline V gene has CDR1 SSHAT and CDR2 FNYEAQ (reference sequence). This CDR3 is built from 13 residues. The CDR3 region has the DNA TGTGCTAGCAGCTCAAACAGGGGAGAGACCCAGTACTTC. Translated, it gives CASSSNRGETQYF.

The V and J genes are TRBV4-3 and TRBJ1-1; D gene uncertain. Germline values: CDR1 LGHNA, CDR2 YSLEER. The CDR3 is 13 amino acids. V shed 1 base and J shed 4 bases, with 7 bases lying between them. DNA of the CDR3: TGCGCCAGCAGCCAAGGGGCAGGCACTGAAGCTTTCTTT. Amino acids: CASSQGAGTEAFF.

The chain combines TRBV6-5 with TRBJ2-7; TRBD1 matches 7 bases. The J segment lost 5 bases and the V segment lost 0 bases, leaving 7 bases of the junction unmatched. The germline V gene has CDR1 MNHEY and CDR2 SVGAGI. This CDR3 contains 15 residues. The CDR3, as DNA: TGTGCCAGCAGTTACTCTCGGGACAGCCACGACGAGCAGTACTTC. It yields the protein CASSYSRDSHDEQYF.

This chain links TRBV27 with TRBJ2-7; D is perhaps TRBD2 (6 bases). The germline CDR1 and CDR2 sequences are MNHEY and SMNVEV (reference sequence). The V end lost 3 bases, the J end lost 2 bases, and 14 bases lay between the germline ends. The CDR3 has 15 amino acids. CDR3 amino acids: CASSLGQGGPYEQYF. DNA of the CDR3: TGTGCCAGCAGTTTGGGGCAGGGAGGCCCCTACGAGCAGTACTTC.

The V call is TRBV19, the J call TRBJ1-2; tentatively, D is TRBD1 (6 bases). CDR1 LNHDA and CDR2 SQIVND come from the germline V gene (reference sequence). The CDR3 is made up of 14 amino acids. Trimming shortened V by 5 bases and J by 4 bases, and 14 bases separated the two germline ends. For the CDR3, the DNA is TGTGCCAGTAGTCCTACAGGGCAGGGCTATGGCTACACCTTC. Residues: CASSPTGQGYGYTF.

The rearrangement joins TRBV2 to TRBJ1-6; D might be TRBD1 (5 bases). This CDR3 comprises 15 residues. V shed 6 bases and J shed 0 bases, with 9 bases lying between them. CDR1 is SNHLY and CDR2 is FYNNEI in the germline V gene. Here the CDR3 reads CASRADSSYNSPLHF. The DNA for the CDR3 is TGTGCCAGCAGAGCTGACAGCTCCTATAATTCACCCCTCCACTTT.

This clone was seen only once. The chain has TRBV6-1 and TRBJ2-2; a weak D match, TRBD1 (5 bases). The CDR3 is 16 amino acids. V was trimmed by 3 bases and J by 0 bases, leaving 11 bases between them. Looked up from germline, CDR1 is MNHNS and CDR2 is SASEGT. The CDR3 is CASSEYRWANTGELFF. CDR3 nucleotides: TGTGCCAGCAGTGAGTACAGGTGGGCGAACACCGGGGAGCTGTTTTTT.

This chain links TRBV20-1 with TRBJ2-7, with D possibly matching TRBD2 (6 bases). The V end was cut by 3 bases, the J end by 3 bases, with 6 bases between. Per germline, CDR1 DFQATT and CDR2 SNEGSKA (reference sequence). The CDR3 contains 11 residues. CDR3 protein: CSASGSYEQYF. The CDR3 DNA is TGCAGTGCTAGCGGGAGCTACGAGCAGTACTTC.

J is TRBJ1-2 and V is TRBV2; 9 bases agree with TRBD1. V dropped 4 bases and J dropped 6; count of bases not matched to a gene: 12. The CDR3 is 16 amino acids. The germline gives CDR1 SNHLY, CDR2 FYNNEI. The CDR3 is CASSGLNRGRKNGYTF. The DNA of the CDR3 is TGTGCCAGCAGTGGTTTAAACAGGGGGCGAAAGAATGGCTACACCTTC.

The V call is TRBV19, the J call TRBJ1-1; D perhaps matches TRBD1 (5 bases). From germline, CDR1 is LNHDA and CDR2 SQIVND (reference sequence). The CDR3 is 16 amino acids. Between the trimmed V and J ends, which lost 0 bases and 4 bases, there was a span of 15 bases. The DNA for the CDR3 is TGTGCCAGTAGTATAGATGGGGGAGGGTACGTCACTGAAGCTTTCTTT. Translating gives CASSIDGGGYVTEAFF.

The CDR3 is CASSLSGSSYEQYF. Written as DNA, the CDR3 is TGTGCCAGCAGCTTATCGGGTAGCTCCTACGAGCAGTACTTC. The chain couples TRBV11-2 to TRBJ2-7; D remains ambiguous. The germline V gene has CDR1 SGHAT and CDR2 FQNNGV. V was clipped by 2 bases and J by 0 bases, with 8 bases between them. The CDR3 spans 14 residues.

The J gene is TRBJ1-6, the V gene TRBV11-2, with D possibly being TRBD1 (6 bases). The CDR3 runs to 17 residues. V dropped 1 base and J dropped 2 bases, with 12 bases sitting between them. The germline V gene encodes CDR1 SGHAT and CDR2 FQNNGV. DNA for the CDR3: TGTGCCAGCAGCTTAGCAGGACAGCGCCCCTATAATTCACCCCTCCACTTT. Protein sequence: CASSLAGQRPYNSPLHF.

In DNA form, the CDR3 reads TGCAGCGTGGGGACAGGGGGAGAAGGAGATACGCAGTATTTT. Encoded protein: CSVGTGGEGDTQYF. The rearrangement links TRBV29-1 to TRBJ2-3; 11 nucleotides agree with TRBD1. CDR3 length equals 14 residues. V trimming: 6 bases; J trimming: 5 bases; junction bases outside the gene matches: 7. CDR1 and CDR2 from the germline V gene are SQVTM and ANQGSEA.

The genes are TRBV10-3 and TRBJ1-2, with 9 nucleotides matching TRBD1. J gave up 0 bases and V 2 bases, and 4 bases lay outside the gene matches. CDR3 length: 16 amino acids. In germline, CDR1 is ENHRY, CDR2 SYGVKD. The CDR3 loop reads CAISEDRQGANYGYTF. The CDR3 DNA is TGTGCCATCAGTGAGGACCGACAGGGGGCTAACTATGGCTACACCTTC.

This chain links TRBV6-5 with TRBJ2-7; 11 nucleotides match TRBD2. The CDR3 length is 15 residues. V gave up 3 bases and J gave up 2 bases; unmatched junction bases: 3. Germline V CDR1 and CDR2: MNHEY, SVGAGI. The CDR3 DNA is TGTGCCAGCAGTTATAGCGGGAGGGCCCCCTACGAGCAGTACTTC. Its translation is CASSYSGRAPYEQYF.

The chain employs TRBV7-8 and TRBJ2-5; TRBD2 matches at 12 bases. Per the germline V gene, CDR1 is SGHVS and CDR2 is FQNEAQ. This CDR3 region has 15 residues. Unmatched junction bases numbered 2, after V lost 2 bases and J lost 4 bases. CDR3 nucleotide sequence: TGTGCCAGCAGCTTACTAGCGGGAGGGCCAGAGACCCAGTACTTC. It is translated as CASSLLAGGPETQYF.

The chain is built from TRBV6-5 and TRBJ2-7, with 10 bases matching TRBD2. Germline loops: CDR1 MNHEY, CDR2 SVGAGI. V was pared by 7 bases and J by 3 bases, with 9 bases of the junction left unmatched. The CDR3 contains 15 residues. This chain's CDR3 is CASIISGRPHYEQYF. CDR3 coding DNA: TGTGCCAGCATCATTAGCGGGAGGCCTCACTACGAGCAGTACTTC.

J is TRBJ2-5 and V is TRBV29-1; 8 bases are a match to TRBD2. CDR3 length equals 16 residues. J gave up 1 base and V 3 bases, and 10 bases lay outside the gene matches. Looked up from germline, CDR1 is SQVTM and CDR2 is ANQGSEA. CDR3 protein: CSVEEPSLAGQETQYF. The CDR3 coding sequence is TGCAGCGTTGAGGAACCTTCTCTAGCGGGCCAAGAGACCCAGTACTTC.

This chain connects TRBV14 to TRBJ1-2; D is unresolved. The CDR3 has 14 amino acids. The V and J ends lost 4 bases and 3 bases respectively, with 12 bases between them. CDR1 and CDR2 (germline): SGHDN, FVKESK. CDR3 DNA sequence: TGTGCCAGCAGCCCTTCTCGAGGATACTATGGCTACACCTTC. Its protein is CASSPSRGYYGYTF.

The chain recombines TRBV9 with TRBJ2-3; possible D gene TRBD1, 6 bases. In germline, CDR1 is SGDLS, CDR2 YYNGEE. The CDR3 covers 16 residues. Trimming took 3 bases from V and 0 from J, leaving 14 bases between them. CDR3 coding DNA: TGTGCCAGCAGCGCCCAACAGGGTCCTAGCACAGATACGCAGTATTTT. This gives the protein CASSAQQGPSTDTQYF.

The gene calls are TRBV5-1 and TRBJ2-5; 8 bases fit TRBD2. In germline, CDR1 is SGHRS, CDR2 YFSETQ. Trimming cost V 3 bases and J 5 bases; bases outside gene matches: 15. There are 17 residues in the CDR3. The CDR3 nucleotides read TGCGCCAGCAGCTATAACCCACTGACTAGCGAATGGGAGACCCAGTACTTC. Translation: CASSYNPLTSEWETQYF.